This is a list of T cell receptor beta chains from one sample in a study of cytomegalovirus exposure and HLA in healthy donors. Clones were sequenced by immunoSEQ multiplex PCR, and TCRdb holds only the in-frame ones, with some missing. The table includes approximately 97,000 clones, about 95% detected once. Sequencing was performed on PBMCs. Receptors originate from a woman under 30 in good health and CMV-seronegative. Both conserved end residues are part of each CDR3. D genes are given only for firm matches. The size field is filled for only some rows; it gives once, few, many or a size class.

J gene: TRBJ2-2
V gene: TRBV5-1
D gene: TRBD1
clone size: -
CDR3 DNA: TGCGCCAGCAGCCGGCTGGGACAGGGGAACACCGGGGAGCTGTTTTTT
CDR3 protein: CASSRLGQGNTGELFF

J gene: TRBJ1-3
V gene: TRBV5-7
D gene: -
clone size: -
CDR3 DNA: TGTGCCAGCAGGTGGAACAGCCACTCTGGAAACACCATATATTTT
CDR3 protein: CASRWNSHSGNTIYF

J gene: TRBJ2-7
V gene: TRBV4-1
D gene: TRBD1
clone size: -
CDR3 DNA: TGCGCCAGCAGCCAAGTACAGGGGGTCTACGAGCAGTACTTC
CDR3 protein: CASSQVQGVYEQYF

J gene: TRBJ1-2
V gene: TRBV5-1
D gene: TRBD1
clone size: -
CDR3 DNA: TGCGCCAGCAGCTTGGGGGGACAGGGGCCACCCTATTATGGCTACACCTTC
CDR3 protein: CASSLGGQGPPYYGYTF

J gene: TRBJ2-7
V gene: TRBV10-3
D gene: TRBD2
clone size: -
CDR3 DNA: TGTGCCATCCGGGGGGAGCGGGGATCCTACGAGCAGTACTTC
CDR3 protein: CAIRGERGSYEQYF

J gene: TRBJ1-2
V gene: TRBV27
D gene: TRBD1
clone size: -
CDR3 DNA: TGTGCCAGCAGTCCCACGGGACAGGGGGCCTTTAGCTATGGCTACACCTTC
CDR3 protein: CASSPTGQGAFSYGYTF

J gene: TRBJ2-2
V gene: TRBV6-1
D gene: -
clone size: -
CDR3 DNA: TGTGCCAGCAGTGAATCGGGGGCCGGGGAGCTGTTTTTT
CDR3 protein: CASSESGAGELFF

J gene: TRBJ2-3
V gene: TRBV6-1
D gene: TRBD2
clone size: -
CDR3 DNA: TGTGCCAGCAGTGTGATACTAGCGGGAGGGATCACAGATACGCAGTATTTT
CDR3 protein: CASSVILAGGITDTQYF

J gene: TRBJ2-3
V gene: TRBV2
D gene: -
clone size: once
CDR3 DNA: TGTGCCAGCAGTGAGAGAGCAGCCCCGGGGGTGAGAGATACGCAGTATTTT
CDR3 protein: CASSERAAPGVRDTQYF

J gene: TRBJ2-3
V gene: TRBV11-3
D gene: -
clone size: -
CDR3 DNA: TGTGCCAGCAGCTTACTAGCCCTTAGCACAGATACGCAGTATTTT
CDR3 protein: CASSLLALSTDTQYF